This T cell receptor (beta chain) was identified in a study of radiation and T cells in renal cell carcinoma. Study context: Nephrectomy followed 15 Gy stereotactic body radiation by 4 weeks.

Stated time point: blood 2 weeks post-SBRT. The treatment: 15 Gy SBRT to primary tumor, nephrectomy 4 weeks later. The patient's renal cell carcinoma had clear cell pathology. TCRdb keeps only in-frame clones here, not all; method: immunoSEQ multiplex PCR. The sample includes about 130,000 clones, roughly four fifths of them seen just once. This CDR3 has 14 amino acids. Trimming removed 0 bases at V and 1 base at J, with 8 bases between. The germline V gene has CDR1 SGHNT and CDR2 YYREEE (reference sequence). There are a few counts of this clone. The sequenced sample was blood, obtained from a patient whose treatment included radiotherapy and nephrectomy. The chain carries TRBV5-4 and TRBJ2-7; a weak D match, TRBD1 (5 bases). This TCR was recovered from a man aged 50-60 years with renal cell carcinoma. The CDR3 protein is CASSLEAGSYEQYF. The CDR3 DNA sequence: TGTGCCAGCAGCTTGGAGGCAGGGTCCTACGAGCAGTACTTC.